Following are 5 T cell receptor beta chains from one sample sequenced in a study of control samples from healthy donors and cancer patients. This table comes from immunoSEQ multiplex PCR, and its TCRdb copy is limited to in-frame clones, with some not included. The sample comprises some 120,000 clones, around 86% of which are singletons, and around 9% rests with the top ten. Material: blood. These receptors all stem from a man aged 35 to 55 in good health.

This sequence joins TRBV4-2 and TRBJ2-2, with D perhaps matching TRBD2 (5 bases). The V end was cut by 0 bases, the J end by 7 bases, with 15 bases between. CDR1 and CDR2 (germline): LGHNA, YNFKEQ. The CDR3 is 16 residues long. CDR3 in amino acids: CASSQDELVLIGELFF. The DNA for the CDR3 is TGTGCCAGCAGCCAAGATGAACTAGTGTTGATCGGGGAGCTGTTTTTT.

This chain joins TRBV27 and TRBJ1-6; 10 bases fit TRBD1. Looked up from germline, CDR1 is MNHEY and CDR2 is SMNVEV (reference sequence). This CDR3 has 14 residues. The ends lost 6 bases at V and 9 bases at J; junction bases unmatched: 5. The CDR3 DNA reads TGTGCCAGCAGCCCCGACAGGGGGCCTTCACCCCTCCACTTT. Amino acids: CASSPDRGPSPLHF.

The rearrangement uses TRBV18 and TRBJ2-3; D might be TRBD1 (6 bases). Per the germline V gene, CDR1 is KGHSH and CDR2 is LQKENI. The V end was cut by 3 bases, the J end by 4 bases, with 14 bases between. There are 15 residues in the CDR3. DNA of the CDR3: TGTGCCAGCTCACCGATAACAGGGTTGCCAGATACGCAGTATTTT. Its translation: CASSPITGLPDTQYF.

V is TRBV9 and J is TRBJ2-4; D is possibly TRBD1 (5 bases). Germline V gene data show CDR1 as SGDLS and CDR2 as YYNGEE. Between the trimmed V and J ends, which lost 2 bases and 4 bases, there was a span of 22 bases. The CDR3 extends over 18 amino acids. The CDR3 loop reads CASSVLWQDKSDKNIQYF. Written as DNA, the CDR3 is TGTGCCAGCAGCGTCTTGTGGCAGGACAAGTCGGATAAAAACATTCAGTACTTC.

The gene calls are TRBV7-8 and TRBJ2-1; 13 bases align to TRBD2. CDR3 length: 15 residues. The germline V gene encodes CDR1 SGHVS and CDR2 FQNEAQ. The V and J ends lost 4 bases and 8 bases, in that order; junction bases with no gene match: 5. DNA of the CDR3: TGTGCCAGCAGCTCCCTGACTAGCGGGGGGCATGAGCAGTTCTTC. Protein sequence: CASSSLTSGGHEQFF.